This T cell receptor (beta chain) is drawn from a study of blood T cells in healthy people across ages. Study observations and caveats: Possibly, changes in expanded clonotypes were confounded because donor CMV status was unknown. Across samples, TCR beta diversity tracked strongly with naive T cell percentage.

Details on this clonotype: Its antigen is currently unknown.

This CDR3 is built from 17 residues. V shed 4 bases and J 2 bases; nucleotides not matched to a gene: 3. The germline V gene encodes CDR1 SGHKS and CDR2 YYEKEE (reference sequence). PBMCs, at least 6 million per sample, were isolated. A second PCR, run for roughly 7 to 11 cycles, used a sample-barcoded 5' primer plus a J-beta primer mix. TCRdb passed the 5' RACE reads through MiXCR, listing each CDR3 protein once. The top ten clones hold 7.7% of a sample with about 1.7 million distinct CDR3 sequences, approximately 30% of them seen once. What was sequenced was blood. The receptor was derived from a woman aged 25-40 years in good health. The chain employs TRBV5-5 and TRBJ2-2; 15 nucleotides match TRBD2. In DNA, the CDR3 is TGTGCCAGCAGCCCGGGACTAGCGGGAGGAAACACCGGGGAGCTGTTTTTT. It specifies CASSPGLAGGNTGELFF.